A selection of T cell receptor beta chains follows, all from one sample in a study of cytomegalovirus exposure and HLA in healthy donors. TCRdb's table, derived via immunoSEQ multiplex PCR, lists solely in-frame clones and lacks some. The table shows about 150,000 clones, with 65% to 75% occurring only once. The sample consisted of PBMCs. The receptors stem from a man in his 60s in good health and CMV-seronegative. Each CDR3 is given with its conserved first and last residue.

TRBV4-3 13 CASSQNMNTEAFF
TRBV5-1 16 CASSVLGALGNYGYTF
TRBV5-8 15 CASSFNRGHNSPLHF
TRBV5-1 15 CASSLVGQGGDTQYF
TRBV5-1 14 CASSFKGQNTEAFF
TRBV10-3 15 CAISESPSGGYEQYF
TRBV30 14 CAWRGPDAGQPQHF
TRBV6-6 15 CASSSEQGALSPLHF
TRBV28 13 CASREENQETQYF
TRBV25-1 15 CASSPQGVGGNTIYF